One and the same sample provided the 17 T cell receptor beta chains below, sequenced in a study of cytomegalovirus exposure and HLA in healthy donors. PCR involved 60 Vbeta and 13 Jbeta primers. Produced via immunoSEQ multiplex PCR; TCRdb's table is partial and in-frame only. The sample has 150,000 to 200,000 clones, 84% seen once. Source material: PBMCs. These receptor sequences come from a girl aged 10-17 years in good health and CMV-seropositive.

The chain recombines TRBV2 with TRBJ2-5, with a possible D match to TRBD1 (6 bases). CDR1 is SNHLY, CDR2 FYNNEI, per germline. The CDR3 totals 15 residues. Trimming took 3 bases from V and 4 from J, leaving 15 bases between them. The CDR3 sequence is CASSDSQGLGETQYF. The DNA for the CDR3 is TGTGCCAGCAGTGATTCTCAGGGGCTCGGAGAGACCCAGTACTTC. Together with reference TRBV2 and TRBJ2-5, the CDR3 gives the full variable domain: EPEVTQTPSHQVTQMGQEVILRCVPISNHLYFYWYRQILGQKVEFLVSFYNNEISEKSEIFDDQFSVERPDGSNFTLKIRSTKLEDSAMYFCASSDSQGLGETQYFGPGTRLLVL.

This clone has a handful of counts. This rearrangement joins TRBV19 to TRBJ2-7, with D tentatively TRBD2 (6 bases). The CDR3 totals 14 residues. Trimming pared 4 bases from V and 6 bases from J, leaving 16 bases between. CDR1 is LNHDA and CDR2 is SQIVND in the germline V gene (reference sequence). The CDR3, as DNA: TGTGCCAGTAGTAGAGGCGGGGCAGCTGGCGAGCAGTACTTC. Its translation is CASSRGGAAGEQYF.

The J gene is TRBJ2-5, the V gene TRBV14; no clear D. The CDR3 has 15 amino acids. Trimming stripped 0 bases from V and 5 bases from J, with 13 bases between. Germline V gives CDR1 SGHDN, CDR2 FVKESK. CDR3 DNA: TGTGCCAGCAGCCAAGATGGCCGGGTTTGGGAGACCCAGTACTTC. Its protein is CASSQDGRVWETQYF.

The chain couples TRBV15 to TRBJ1-1; TRBD1 matches 8 bases. The CDR3 covers 13 residues. V trimming: 1 base; J trimming: 9 bases; junction bases outside the gene matches: 4. Germline lookup yields CDR1 LNHNV and CDR2 YYDKDF (reference sequence). The CDR3 region is CATSRVGTGKAFF. CDR3 bases: TGTGCCACCAGCAGAGTAGGGACAGGCAAAGCTTTCTTT.

This chain joins TRBV7-9 and TRBJ1-1; D call uncertain. CDR3 length: 13 residues. Germline assignment: CDR1 SEHNR and CDR2 FQNEAQ (reference sequence). Trimming left V 5 bases short and J 1 base short, with 8 bases between. Written as DNA, the CDR3 is TGTGCCAGCAGCCGGGGTGGGAACACTGAAGCTTTCTTT. Translating it yields CASSRGGNTEAFF.

The chain couples TRBV28 to TRBJ1-1; D gene unclear. Deletions cut 6 bases from V and 1 base from J, with 9 bases between. Germline V gives CDR1 MDHEN, CDR2 SYDVKM. The CDR3 is 13 residues long. The CDR3 DNA reads TGTGCCAGCAGCCCGGACTGGAACACTGAAGCTTTCTTT. This codes for CASSPDWNTEAFF.

The rearrangement joins TRBV27 to TRBJ1-2; a weak D match, TRBD1 (6 bases). The V gene lost 10 bases and the J gene lost 4 bases, with 16 bases spanning the gap. This CDR3 spans 13 amino acids. From germline, CDR1 is MNHEY and CDR2 SMNVEV (reference sequence). The CDR3, as DNA: TGTGCCAACCCGCCCGAGGACAGCTATGGCTACACCTTC. It specifies CANPPEDSYGYTF.

The CDR3 reads CAWSTVDGNTIYF. As DNA, the CDR3 is TGTGCCTGGAGTACGGTCGATGGAAACACCATATATTTT. This chain uses TRBV30 with TRBJ1-3; D gene unclear. The CDR3 is 13 residues long. Trimming pared 2 bases from V and 3 bases from J, leaving 8 bases between. Germline CDR1 reads GTSNPN; CDR2 reads SVGIG (reference sequence).

J is TRBJ1-3 and V is TRBV4-1, with D possibly matching TRBD1 (6 bases). The length of the CDR3 is 18 residues. In germline, CDR1 is MGHRA, CDR2 YSYEKL. With 1 base removed from V and 4 bases from J, the gap between germline ends came to 20 bases. CDR3 sequence (DNA): TGCGCCAGCAGCCAAGGCCTTCAAACAACAGGGCGAGGAAACACCATATATTTT. As protein: CASSQGLQTTGRGNTIYF.

The chain is built from TRBV25-1 and TRBJ2-2; TRBD1 matches at 10 bases. Per the germline V gene, CDR1 is MGHDK and CDR2 is SYGVNS. The CDR3 spans 15 residues. The trim removed 3 bases at V and 3 bases at J, leaving 1 base unmatched. CDR3 residues: CASSDGQGDTGELFF. DNA for the CDR3: TGTGCCAGCAGTGATGGACAGGGGGACACCGGGGAGCTGTTTTTT.

V and J are TRBV19 and TRBJ1-1; D remains ambiguous. Germline lookup yields CDR1 LNHDA and CDR2 SQIVND (reference sequence). The ends were cut back, 4 bases at V and 9 bases at J, with 15 bases in the middle. The CDR3 contains 13 residues. The CDR3 bases are TGTGCCAGTAGTAATGAGATCCCTGCGAAAGCTTTCTTT. This sequence encodes CASSNEIPAKAFF. The full variable domain, its missing parts supplied by reference TRBV19 and TRBJ1-1, is DGGITQSPKYLFRKEGQNVTLSCEQNLNHDAMYWYRQDPGQGLRLIYYSQIVNDFQKGDIAEGYSVSREKKESFPLTVTSAQKNPTAFYLCASSNEIPAKAFFGQGTRLTVV.

The chain employs TRBV7-8 and TRBJ2-5; 13 bases are a match to TRBD2. Germline lookup yields CDR1 SGHVS and CDR2 FQNEAQ. There are 16 residues in the CDR3. The junction had 4 bases not matched to a gene; V was cut back by 4 bases and J by 2 bases. The CDR3 region has the DNA TGTGCCAGCAGCTCGATACTAGCGGGGGGGCAAGAGACCCAGTACTTC. Its protein product is CASSSILAGGQETQYF.

The CDR3 here is CASSLIRDTEAFF. The CDR3 coding sequence is TGCGCCAGCAGCTTAATCCGGGACACTGAAGCTTTCTTT. The chain employs TRBV5-1 and TRBJ1-1; no reliable D call. This CDR3 has 13 residues. Trimming cost V 2 bases and J 3 bases, with 8 bases left between them. Germline V gene lookup returns CDR1 SGHRS and CDR2 YFSETQ. Drawing the rest from reference TRBV5-1 and TRBJ1-1, the complete variable domain is KAGVTQTPRYLIKTRGQQVTLSCSPISGHRSVSWYQQTPGQGLQFLFEYFSETQRNKGNFPGRFSGRQFSNSRSEMNVSTLELGDSALYLCASSLIRDTEAFFGQGTRLTVV.

The genes are TRBV7-6 and TRBJ2-7; D not certain. Per the germline V gene, CDR1 is SGHVS and CDR2 is FNYEAQ. CDR3 size: 15 residues. V dropped 6 bases and J dropped 3 bases, with 18 bases sitting between them. CDR3 sequence (DNA): TGTGCCAGCAGATTCGACATTCTAAGTAGCTACGAGCAGTACTTC. Its translation is CASRFDILSSYEQYF.

This chain links TRBV7-2 with TRBJ1-1, with a possible D match to TRBD1 (5 bases). In germline, CDR1 is SGHTA, CDR2 FQGNSA. This CDR3 has 16 amino acids. Between the trimmed V and J ends, which lost 5 bases and 5 bases, there was a span of 21 bases. The CDR3 sequence is CASSVTSGRAGTEAFF. The CDR3 nucleotides read TGTGCCAGCAGCGTAACCTCGGGCAGGGCTGGGACTGAAGCTTTCTTT.

V and J are TRBV5-1 and TRBJ1-5; D may be TRBD1 (6 bases). Trimming cost V 2 bases and J 4 bases, with 10 bases left between them. The CDR3 is made up of 14 amino acids. Looked up from germline, CDR1 is SGHRS and CDR2 is YFSETQ. The CDR3 DNA follows: TGCGCCAGCAGCTTAGGGGGGGAGAATCAGCCCCAGCATTTT. It encodes CASSLGGENQPQHF.

V and J are TRBV11-3 and TRBJ2-7; 9 positions match TRBD2. There are 16 residues in the CDR3. V shed 0 bases and J 2 bases; nucleotides not matched to a gene: 5. Germline loops: CDR1 SGHNT, CDR2 YENEEA. CDR3 DNA sequence: TGTGCCAGCAGCTTAGAAGGACTAGCGAGTACCTACGAGCAGTACTTC. The encoded protein is CASSLEGLASTYEQYF.